The sequence of this T cell receptor (beta chain) was determined in a study of identical twins. There are many counts of this clonotype. The CDR3 has 9 amino acids. Germline lookup yields CDR1 DFQATT and CDR2 SNEGSKA (reference sequence). Germline trimming cut 1 base from V and 14 bases from J; bases unmatched to any gene: 0. Donors uniformly comprised healthy Caucasians. Template switching added a universal primer binding site, and final cDNA carried unique molecular identifiers. TCRdb itself ran the 5' RACE reads through MiXCR, one entry per CDR3 protein. The sample lists 200,000 to 300,000 distinct CDR3 sequences; about 7% were seen once. The data were also submitted as part of a second study, on yellow fever vaccine responses in identical twins. As that report states: Twins' T cell vaccine responses reportedly looked partly convergent, partly personalized.

This clonotype was sampled from a woman aged 18-29 years in good health. The sequenced sample was memory (CD45RO+) T cells sorted from blood. V gene TRBV20-1 combines with J gene TRBJ1-1, with 8 bases identical to TRBD1. CDR3 bases: TGCAGTGCTAGAGCAGGGGGCTTCTTT. Its protein is CSARAGGFF.